This TCR beta chain stems from a study of blood T cell repertoires in COVID-19 (dated by TCRdb to the early 2020s). Regarding the research as a whole: The collaborator samples originated in the United States, Italy and Spain and spanned the acute and convalescent phases of COVID-19. Subjects who had been exposed to COVID-19, were actively infected with it, or had recovered from it provided the deeply sampled blood TCRbeta repertoires that made up the dataset. The prospective study material was composed of cDNA or gDNA derived from T cells, B-cell-depleted T cells, or PBMCs. The repertoires were released in a freely available public database meant as a resource for research on the immune response to SARS-CoV-2. Where available, HLA class I and class II types were obtained from metadata supplied by the sample provider rather than from assay-based typing. Nearly every sample came with metadata listing a de-identified subject ID, COVID-19 status, age in years and sex. Samples came from the ongoing ImmuneRACE study (first 160 participants) plus 1,254 subjects from 6 global collaborators. The paper as a whole reports these results and caveats: The quantity of clinical and demographic metadata differed by source and by participant and was supplied without curation.

TCRbeta CDR3 regions were amplified from genomic DNA using the immunoSEQ Assay, a bias-controlled multiplex PCR. Processing in the source paper ran as follows. Nucleated cell counts per sample were estimated from amplification of reference gene primers within the assay. To quantify the absolute abundance of each unique TCRbeta CDR3 rearrangement, sequence reads were collapsed and filtered. For each sample, productive Simpson clonality was calculated by taking the square root of Simpson's diversity index across productive rearrangements. This immuneACCESS table, as held by TCRdb, lists in-frame sequences with V and J called but not all clones. Of the missing ones, under half trace to an unresolved V gene in checked studies; the others have no known cause. V and J calls and clone size are given by that table; D and trimming were obtained from the DNA. Across this sample there are a few hundred thousand clones, with 75% to 90% seen only once. About 10% of the sample rests with the top ten.

Enrolling through a virtual design, the prospective study's participants ranged in age from roughly 18 to 89 years and lived across 24 United States geographic areas. Cohort assignment in the prospective study relied on participant-reported clinical history from a screening survey and a study questionnaire. ImmuneRACE Cohort 3 recovered participants were defined by two consecutive negative NP/OP PCR tests, healthcare professional clearance, or symptom resolution. Mobile phlebotomists in the prospective study collected whole blood, serum and a nasopharyngeal or oropharyngeal swab from every participant. Over a 2-month period, participants in the prospective study had the option of providing additional blood draws and questionnaires. Blood samples from the prospective study were shipped frozen or at room temperature prior to DNA extraction. As to this clone: It lacks a known antigen. Base qualities are not provided; no much larger clone lies one nucleotide away.

Measured from the cysteine to the phenylalanine, the CDR3 is 15 residues long. CDR3 DNA only is kept here, 45 bases in frame from base 1. CDR1 and CDR2, per the germline V gene, are SGHVS and FQNEAQ. Trimming takes 6 bases off V and 7 bases off J; junction bases not matched to a gene: 7. The receptor comes from a man aged 35-49 years who had recovered from COVID-19. The sequenced sample was PBMCs or T cells enriched from blood (not recorded which). The rearrangement joined TRBV7-8 to TRBJ2-7; 15 bases in the middle match TRBD2. The DNA sequence is TGTGCCAGCAGACCTCGGACTAGCGGGGGGGAAGAGCAGTACTTC. The translation is CASRPRTSGGEEQYF. The reference TRBV7-8 and TRBJ2-7 proteins fill in what lies around the CDR3, so the full variable domain reads GAGVSQSPRYKVAKRGQDVALRCDPISGHVSLFWYQQALGQGPEFLTYFQNEAQLDKSGLPSDRFFAERPEGSVSTLKIQRTQQEDSAVYLCASRPRTSGGEEQYFGPGTRLTVT.